This T cell receptor (beta chain) was sequenced during a study of blood T cell repertoires in COVID-19. Clones were sequenced by immunoSEQ multiplex PCR, and TCRdb holds only the in-frame ones, with some missing. The sample records around 250,000 clones, about four fifths being singletons. Per germline, CDR1 SGHNT and CDR2 YENEEA. CDR3 size: 14 residues. With V trimmed by 7 bases and J by 4 bases, 6 bases remained unmatched. V and J are TRBV11-3 and TRBJ1-1, with TRBD1 identical over 10 bases. This receptor was taken from a woman aged 40 to 50 who had recovered from COVID-19. Sequences were obtained from peripheral blood. CDR3 sequence: CASTGQGGITEAFF. DNA for the CDR3: TGTGCCAGCACAGGACAGGGGGGGATCACTGAAGCTTTCTTT.